Below are 29 T cell receptor beta chains sequenced from a single sample in a study of blood T cell repertoires in COVID-19. Here immunoSEQ multiplex PCR was the method, and the copy in TCRdb shows in-frame clones only, minus some. The profile shows more than 110,000 clones, 70% to 85% of them singletons. The sequenced material came from PBMCs or T cells enriched from blood (not recorded which). The receptors derive from a woman between 18 and 30 years old who had been exposed to COVID-19.

This clone was detected only a few times. V gene TRBV2 combines with J gene TRBJ1-5, with D possibly TRBD1 on 6 matching bases. This CDR3 region has 14 residues. With 5 bases removed from V and 6 bases from J, the gap between germline ends came to 14 bases. Germline V gene lookup returns CDR1 SNHLY and CDR2 FYNNEI. CDR3 sequence (DNA): TGTGCCAGCAGTCTCGACAGGCTCGGTCAGCCCCAGCATTTT. This encodes CASSLDRLGQPQHF.

The chain has TRBV5-8 and TRBJ1-5, with 7 bases aligning to TRBD1. The trim removed 3 bases at V and 6 bases at J, leaving 3 bases unmatched. Per the germline V gene, CDR1 is SGHTS and CDR2 is YDEGEE. The length of the CDR3 is 13 residues. The CDR3 DNA follows: TGTGCCAGCAGCTCTCAGGGGGGTCAGCCCCAGCATTTT. It yields the protein CASSSQGGQPQHF.

J is TRBJ2-3 and V is TRBV24-1, with 9 bases fitting TRBD2. The V and J ends lost 2 bases and 0 bases, in that order; junction bases with no gene match: 17. Germline assignment: CDR1 KGHDR and CDR2 SFDVKD. The CDR3 extends over 21 amino acids. The CDR3 protein is CATSDSALAGLTLPSTDTQYF. The CDR3 DNA reads TGTGCCACCAGTGATTCGGCCCTAGCGGGACTCACTCTGCCTAGCACAGATACGCAGTATTTT.

The rearrangement links TRBV6-2 or TRBV6-3 to TRBJ2-7; 11 bases line up with TRBD2. The CDR3 spans 15 residues. In germline, CDR1 is MNHEY, CDR2 SVGEGT. Trimming took 6 bases from V and 3 from J; bases not matched to a gene: 7. CDR3 DNA: TGTGCCAGCAGCCACGGACTAGCGGGCATCTACGAGCAGTACTTC. It encodes CASSHGLAGIYEQYF.

This rearrangement joins TRBV11-1 to TRBJ2-3; 10 nucleotides match TRBD2. The V segment lost 7 bases and the J segment 5 bases; nucleotides outside the gene matches: 9. This CDR3 contains 15 residues. Germline V gene data show CDR1 as SGHAT and CDR2 as FQDESV (reference sequence). Written as DNA, the CDR3 is TGTGCCAGCAAACCCCTAGCGGGAGTCAAAGATACGCAGTATTTT. Encoded protein: CASKPLAGVKDTQYF.

This chain links TRBV18 with TRBJ2-1; 10 nucleotides match TRBD2. With V trimmed by 2 bases and J by 7 bases, 11 bases remained unmatched. CDR1 is KGHSH, CDR2 LQKENI, per germline. CDR3 length: 17 amino acids. In nucleotides, the CDR3 is TGTGCCAGCTCACCAAGCAGCGGGAGGGTAATAGGGAATGAGCAGTTCTTC. Translated, it gives CASSPSSGRVIGNEQFF.

The J gene is TRBJ2-7, the V gene TRBV5-6; the match to TRBD1 covers 8 bases. Germline V gene sequence: CDR1 SGHDT, CDR2 YYEEEE. The CDR3 extends over 15 amino acids. Trimming removed 0 bases from V and 3 bases from J; junction bases left unmatched: 5. DNA of the CDR3: TGTGCCAGCAGCTTGGACAGGGGGAGACACTACGAGCAGTACTTC. It codes for CASSLDRGRHYEQYF.

The V call is TRBV15, the J call TRBJ2-6; TRBD2 might be the D (5 bases). V lost 5 bases to trimming and J lost 0 bases, with 11 bases between them. The CDR3 has 16 amino acids. The V gene's germline CDR1 is LNHNV and CDR2 YYDKDF (reference sequence). CDR3 DNA sequence: TGTGCCACCAGCGGACGGGGAATCTCTGGGGCCAACGTCCTGACTTTC. This translates into CATSGRGISGANVLTF. The full variable domain, in which reference TRBV15 and TRBJ2-6 provide the parts outside the CDR3, is DAMVIQNPRYQVTQFGKPVTLSCSQTLNHNVMYWYQQKSSQAPKLLFHYYDKDFNNEADTPDNFQSRRPNTSFCFLDIRSPGLGDTAMYLCATSGRGISGANVLTFGAGSRLTVL.

The chain carries TRBV5-4 and TRBJ2-1; the match to TRBD2 covers 13 bases. This CDR3 has 17 residues. The V segment lost 4 bases and the J segment 1 base; nucleotides outside the gene matches: 5. The germline gives CDR1 SGHNT, CDR2 YYREEE (reference sequence). In DNA form, the CDR3 reads TGTGCCAGCAGCACCGGACTAGCGGGGGTTTCCTACAATGAGCAGTTCTTC. Its protein product is CASSTGLAGVSYNEQFF.

The J gene is TRBJ2-7, the V gene TRBV16, with 7 bases matching TRBD1. V trimming: 4 bases; J trimming: 0 bases; junction bases outside the gene matches: 9. Germline CDR1 reads KGHSY; CDR2 reads FQNENV. The CDR3 contains 16 residues. The chain's CDR3 is CASSPTGQPRSYEQYF. The CDR3 region has the DNA TGTGCCAGCAGCCCAACGGGACAGCCCCGCTCCTACGAGCAGTACTTC.

The chain joins TRBV6-1 to TRBJ2-5, with 8 nucleotides matching TRBD1. Unmatched junction bases numbered 9, after V lost 2 bases and J lost 1 base. This CDR3 spans 17 amino acids. Germline CDR1 reads MNHNS; CDR2 reads SASEGT. Here the CDR3 reads CASSELWTGLFQETQYF. CDR3 nucleotides: TGTGCCAGCAGTGAACTTTGGACAGGGCTATTCCAAGAGACCCAGTACTTC.

V and J are TRBV27 and TRBJ2-5; TRBD2 might be the D (5 bases). CDR3 size: 16 residues. The ends were cut back, 0 bases at V and 0 bases at J, with 11 bases in the middle. Germline V gene lookup returns CDR1 MNHEY and CDR2 SMNVEV (reference sequence). CDR3 DNA sequence: TGTGCCAGCAGTTTATCTCTAGCAGCGTACCAAGAGACCCAGTACTTC. The encoded protein is CASSLSLAAYQETQYF.

The chain recombines TRBV3-1 (or the pseudogene TRBV3-2) with TRBJ2-4; the D gene is possibly TRBD2 (7 bases). Per the germline V gene, CDR1 is LGHDT and CDR2 is YNNKEL (reference sequence). The V end was cut by 1 base, the J end by 3 bases, with 22 bases between. This CDR3 has 19 residues. The chain's CDR3 is CASSQVTASGGLGKNIQYF. The CDR3, as DNA: TGTGCCAGCAGCCAAGTAACCGCATCGGGGGGCTTGGGCAAAAACATTCAGTACTTC.

The V call is TRBV13, the J call TRBJ2-3; 9 bases line up with TRBD2. J was trimmed by 2 bases and V by 5 bases; bases with no gene match: 8. CDR3 length: 16 amino acids. In germline, CDR1 is PRHDT, CDR2 FYEKMQ (reference sequence). CDR3: CASSDGTSWYTDTQYF. The CDR3 nucleotides read TGTGCCAGCAGCGACGGGACTAGCTGGTACACAGATACGCAGTATTTT.

The table lists this clone with a few counts. This chain links TRBV7-2 with TRBJ1-6, with 7 bases fitting TRBD1. V was clipped by 2 bases and J by 7 bases; unmatched bases: 8. Per the germline V gene, CDR1 is SGHTA and CDR2 is FQGNSA. This CDR3 contains 16 residues. The CDR3 loop is CASSLRGGPGNSPLHF. In DNA form, the CDR3 reads TGTGCCAGCAGCTTAAGAGGGGGCCCGGGAAATTCACCCCTCCACTTT.

The gene calls are TRBV12-3 or TRBV12-4 and TRBJ1-5; maybe TRBD1 (5 bases). Trimming left V 6 bases short and J 7 bases short, with 13 bases between. The CDR3 extends over 13 amino acids. This CDR3 reads CASRRGNWQPQHF. The DNA for the CDR3 is TGTGCCAGCAGACGGGGGAATTGGCAGCCCCAGCATTTT.

The CDR3 sequence: CASSSPGTSGRFSYEQYF. CDR3 nucleotide sequence: TGTGCCAGCTCCTCCCCGGGGACTAGCGGGAGATTTTCCTACGAGCAGTACTTC. The V and J genes are TRBV28 and TRBJ2-7, with TRBD2 matching over 14 bases. Germline CDR1 and CDR2: MDHEN and SYDVKM. V lost 8 bases to trimming and J lost 1 base; unmatched junction nucleotides: 13. The CDR3 has 18 amino acids.

This chain connects TRBV6-5 to TRBJ2-1; D is possibly TRBD2 (5 bases). CDR1 is MNHEY, CDR2 SVGAGI, per germline. Trimming removed 0 bases at V and 4 bases at J, with 13 bases between. There are 16 residues in the CDR3. Here the CDR3 reads CASSYSRAREYNEQFF. CDR3 bases: TGTGCCAGCAGTTACTCGCGGGCGCGCGAATACAATGAGCAGTTCTTC.

V gene TRBV11-2 combines with J gene TRBJ2-1, with D unclear. Per the germline V gene, CDR1 is SGHAT and CDR2 is FQNNGV. V was pared by 1 base and J by 2 bases, with 3 bases between. The CDR3 spans 13 residues. This CDR3 is CASSLVAYNEQFF. CDR3 sequence (DNA): TGTGCCAGCAGCTTAGTCGCCTACAATGAGCAGTTCTTC.

This sequence joins TRBV7-9 and TRBJ2-3; tentative D call: TRBD2 (6 bases). Germline CDR1 SEHNR, CDR2 FQNEAQ (reference sequence). V was clipped by 5 bases and J by 2 bases, with 11 bases between them. The CDR3 runs to 14 residues. As DNA, the CDR3 is TGTGCCAGCAGCCAGACTAGACCCACAGATACGCAGTATTTT. It specifies CASSQTRPTDTQYF.

The chain couples TRBV5-1 to TRBJ2-1; D perhaps matches TRBD1 (5 bases). Deletions cut 4 bases from V and 8 bases from J, with 10 bases between. The CDR3 spans 12 residues. Germline CDR1 is SGHRS and CDR2 is YFSETQ. The CDR3 protein is CASSPQGYEQFF. CDR3 coding DNA: TGCGCCAGCAGCCCCCAGGGATATGAGCAGTTCTTC.

This chain links TRBV2 with TRBJ1-4, with unresolved D. From germline, CDR1 is SNHLY and CDR2 FYNNEI. The ends were cut back, 8 bases at V and 7 bases at J, with 14 bases in the middle. CDR3 length: 13 residues. CDR3 residues: CASVRETGEKLFF. The CDR3 nucleotides read TGTGCCAGCGTTCGAGAAACGGGTGAAAAACTGTTTTTT.

The rearrangement uses TRBV9 and TRBJ2-1, with 11 bases matching TRBD2. The CDR3 spans 15 residues. The junction had 7 bases not matched to a gene; V was cut back by 6 bases and J by 5 bases. The germline V gene encodes CDR1 SGDLS and CDR2 YYNGEE. This CDR3 is CASNLAGGRDNEQFF. In DNA, the CDR3 is TGTGCCAGCAACTTAGCGGGAGGGCGGGACAATGAGCAGTTCTTC.

The CDR3 DNA reads TGTGCCAGCAGTAGGACAGGGGTAGGATATGGCTACACCTTC. Protein product: CASSRTGVGYGYTF. The V gene is TRBV28, the J gene TRBJ1-2; 9 bases are shared with TRBD1. CDR1 is MDHEN and CDR2 is SYDVKM in the germline V gene. The V segment lost 5 bases and the J segment 5 bases; nucleotides outside the gene matches: 6. The CDR3 has 14 residues.

The rearrangement joins TRBV30 to TRBJ2-6; TRBD1 aligns across 9 bases. In germline, CDR1 is GTSNPN, CDR2 SVGIG (reference sequence). The CDR3 is 16 amino acids. With 5 bases clipped from V and 0 bases from J, the junction kept 5 bases outside the gene matches. The DNA for the CDR3 is TGTGCCTGGGGGGGACAGGGAGTCTCTGGGGCCAACGTCCTGACTTTC. This encodes CAWGGQGVSGANVLTF. The complete variable domain, with remaining parts taken from reference TRBV30 and TRBJ2-6, reads SQTIHQWPATLVQPVGSPLSLECTVEGTSNPNLYWYRQAAGRGLQLLFYSVGIGQISSEVPQNLSASRPQDRQFILSSKKLLLSDSGFYLCAWGGQGVSGANVLTFGAGSRLTVL.

J is TRBJ2-1 and V is TRBV16; 13 nucleotides align to TRBD2. V lost 0 bases to trimming and J lost 4 bases; unmatched junction nucleotides: 12. The CDR3 contains 20 residues. Germline V lookup: CDR1 KGHSY, CDR2 FQNENV. CDR3: CASSQSGQGTSGNRYNEQFF. CDR3 nucleotide sequence: TGTGCCAGCAGCCAATCCGGGCAAGGGACTAGCGGGAATCGGTACAATGAGCAGTTCTTC.

The chain uses TRBV25-1 and TRBJ1-4; TRBD1 agrees at 7 bases. J gave up 3 bases and V 1 base, and 2 bases lay outside the gene matches. Per the germline V gene, CDR1 is MGHDK and CDR2 is SYGVNS. This CDR3 has 15 residues. CDR3 nucleotides: TGTGCCAGCAGTGAATGGGACAGCTCTAATGAAAAACTGTTTTTT. It yields the protein CASSEWDSSNEKLFF.

This chain joins TRBV29-1 and TRBJ1-2; 9 nucleotides line up with TRBD1. Germline V gene sequence: CDR1 SQVTM, CDR2 ANQGSEA. CDR3 length: 14 residues. Trimming cost V 2 bases and J 4 bases; bases outside gene matches: 5. The CDR3 DNA sequence: TGCAGCGTTGAACGAGGGACAGGGCTCTATGGCTACACCTTC. Encoded protein: CSVERGTGLYGYTF. Full variable domain (outside the CDR3, taken from reference TRBV29-1 and TRBJ1-2): SAVISQKPSRDICQRGTSLTIQCQVDSQVTMMFWYRQQPGQSLTLIATANQGSEATYESGFVIDKFPISRPNLTFSTLTVSNMSPEDSSIYLCSVERGTGLYGYTFGSGTRLTVV.

A note on this clone: A junction end diverges from the germline sequence, so it may reflect a read error. The chain links TRBV7-9 to TRBJ1-2; TRBD1 matches 12 bases. Germline V gene data show CDR1 as SEHNR and CDR2 as FQNEAQ (reference sequence). The CDR3 has 17 residues. The DNA of the CDR3 is TGTGTCAGCAGCCCTCGGGACAGGGGGCAGCATAACTATGGCTACACCTTC. Its protein product is CVSSPRDRGQHNYGYTF.